This T cell receptor beta chain emerged from a study of PD-1 blockade in classical Hodgkin lymphoma. The study, taken as a whole, reports: Why repertoires differed is undefined; disease activity or prior therapy possibly contributed.

This clone was detected only a few times. Its antigen remains unidentified. Relapse was seen in all patients after autologous stem cell transplantation, and brentuximab vedotin exposure was variable. Trimming at V came to 2 bases and at J to 4 bases, leaving 5 bases not matched to a gene. The CDR3 is 16 residues long. The germline gives CDR1 MGHRA, CDR2 YSYEKL. TCRdb keeps only in-frame clones here, not all; method: immunoSEQ multiplex PCR. The table has under 30,000 clones, about two thirds seen once. This chain uses TRBV4-1 with TRBJ2-3, with 11 bases fitting TRBD2. The sample consisted of peripheral blood mononuclear cells (PBMCs), taken before the second cycle of nivolumab. The sequence came from a human donor with classical Hodgkin lymphoma. CDR3 protein: CASSQPGLAGADTQYF. The CDR3 coding sequence is TGCGCCAGCAGCCAACCCGGACTAGCGGGTGCAGATACGCAGTATTTT.